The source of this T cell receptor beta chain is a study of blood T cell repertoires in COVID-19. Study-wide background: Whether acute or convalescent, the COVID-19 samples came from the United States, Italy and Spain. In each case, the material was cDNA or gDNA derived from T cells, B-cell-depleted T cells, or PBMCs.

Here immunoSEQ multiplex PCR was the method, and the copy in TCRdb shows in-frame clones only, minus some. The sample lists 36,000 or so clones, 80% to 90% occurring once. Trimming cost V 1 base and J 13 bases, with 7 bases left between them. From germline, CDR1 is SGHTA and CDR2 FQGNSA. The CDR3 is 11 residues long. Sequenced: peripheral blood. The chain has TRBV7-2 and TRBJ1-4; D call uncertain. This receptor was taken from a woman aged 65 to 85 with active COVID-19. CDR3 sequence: CASSLGQSLFF. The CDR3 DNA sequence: TGTGCCAGCAGCTTAGGGCAATCACTGTTTTTT.